The sequence of this T cell receptor beta chain was determined in a study of T cell responses to AZD1222 COVID-19 vaccine (dated by TCRdb to the early 2020s). About the full investigation: A total of approximately 250 trial participants underwent TCR sequencing, of whom nearly 210 had received two doses of AZD1222 and 26 had received two doses of the MenACWY control vaccine. Trial participants were enrolled by age into subgroups of 18-55, 56-69 and 70-plus years, and 148, 28 and 57 TCR-sequenced participants, respectively, were included in these subgroups.

Trimming costs V 0 bases and J 5 bases, and their ends lie 13 bases apart. The germline V gene (reference sequence) provides CDR1 GTSNPN and CDR2 SVGIG. The CDR3 contains 15 residues, cysteine and phenylalanine counted. Only the CDR3 region is kept as DNA, spanning 45 bases read in frame from base 1. With regard to this clone: No cognate antigen has been identified for it. There are no base qualities to consult, and no much larger clone falls within one base.

The CDR3 regions of human TCRbeta chains were analyzed by immunosequencing. The study's processing was this. Repertoire TCRs were checked for matches against a reference library of SARS-CoV-2-specific TCRs that had been generated using the MIRA antigen-specificity platform. Breadth meant the fraction of unique TCRs that were SARS-CoV-2-associated, whereas depth meant the fraction of total T cells that were SARS-CoV-2-associated. Using the MIRA data, each spike-specific TCR was assigned both to the spike region to which the TCR was reactive and to a CD4 or CD8 class. Log10-transformed breadth and depth values were compared by one-way ANOVA with Sidak's multiple comparisons tests. The immuneACCESS repertoire file appears here via TCRdb, limited to in-frame rearrangements. These files lack a portion of the clones; in checked studies, under half of the deficit traces to unresolved V genes, and the cause of the others is not known. Clonal size and the V and J genes are those of that table, whereas D and trimming came from the DNA. This sample gives some 150,000 clones in total; about 92% of them show up just once. Of the sample, around 4.5% is held by the ten largest clones.

The sample's time point label is to be understood as: baseline before first vaccination. The treatment or condition tag for this specimen amounts to: meningococcal conjugate vaccine given as trial control. Samples from vaccinated people were obtained from the UK trials COV001 and COV002, which included a single-blind randomized controlled phase 2/3 trial of AZD1222 (ChAdOx1 nCoV-19) in healthy adults. For TCRbeta chain sequencing, PBMC samples were collected from trial participants at day 0 and at day 28 after the second dose. Findings and caveats that apply to the study as a whole: In the small 56-69-year group, the increase in depth fell short of significance, most likely because of low power. Conclusions about previously exposed vaccinees are limited, since just a handful of AZD1222 recipients were seropositive for SARS-CoV-2 at baseline. Because no day 14 peak-response samples were available, repertoires were characterized only after the peak T cell response. Spike-specific TCR breadth and depth rose significantly after two AZD1222 doses compared with day 0 and with MenACWY recipients. Epitopes outside the regions mutated in the B.1.351 and B.1.1.7 variants were reportedly recognized by nearly half of the unique spike-specific TCRs. Participants were mostly white British, with more females than males. The authors suggested clonal diversity may have been underestimated. CD4 TCRs associated with the vaccine covered the entire spike protein, and the dominant responses were in regions 160-218 and 743-854.

The sequences come from peripheral blood, collected on day 0 of MenACWY control vaccination. This receptor chain uses TRBV30 and TRBJ2-2; the best D guess is TRBD1, with 5 bases matching. The sequence came from an adult in good health. CDR3 reads: CAWSVIAAGTGELFF. The DNA reads as follows: TGTGCCTGGAGTGTAATCGCGGCAGGGACCGGGGAGCTGTTTTTT.